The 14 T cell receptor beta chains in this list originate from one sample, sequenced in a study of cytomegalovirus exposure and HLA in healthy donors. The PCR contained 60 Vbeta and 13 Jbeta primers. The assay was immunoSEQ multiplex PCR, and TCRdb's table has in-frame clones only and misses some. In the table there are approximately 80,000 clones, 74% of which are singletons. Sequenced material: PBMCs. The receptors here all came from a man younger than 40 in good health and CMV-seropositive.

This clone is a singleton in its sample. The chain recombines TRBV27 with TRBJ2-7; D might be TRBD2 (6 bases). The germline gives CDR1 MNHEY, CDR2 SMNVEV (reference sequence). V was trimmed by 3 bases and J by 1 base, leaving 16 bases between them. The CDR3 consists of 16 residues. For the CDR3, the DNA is TGTGCCAGCAGTTTGTACGGGCTAGCGTTTTCCTACGAGCAGTACTTC. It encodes CASSLYGLAFSYEQYF.

Here the CDR3 reads CASSPDSSGANVLTF. The CDR3 coding sequence is TGTGCCAGCTCACCGGACAGCTCTGGGGCCAACGTCCTGACTTTC. The chain recombines TRBV18 with TRBJ2-6, with D maybe TRBD1 (6 bases). CDR1 KGHSH and CDR2 LQKENI come from the germline V gene. This CDR3 has 15 residues. Deletions cut 3 bases from V and 0 bases from J, with 6 bases between.

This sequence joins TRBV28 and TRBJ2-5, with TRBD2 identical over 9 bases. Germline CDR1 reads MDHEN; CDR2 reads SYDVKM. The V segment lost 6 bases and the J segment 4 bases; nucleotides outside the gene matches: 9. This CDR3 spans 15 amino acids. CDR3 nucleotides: TGTGCCAGCAGCCTGACTAGCGGTACGGGAGAGACCCAGTACTTC. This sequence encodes CASSLTSGTGETQYF. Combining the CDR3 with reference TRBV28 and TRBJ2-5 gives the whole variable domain DVKVTQSSRYLVKRTGEKVFLECVQDMDHENMFWYRQDPGLGLRLIYFSYDVKMKEKGDIPEGYSVSREKKERFSLILESASTNQTSMYLCASSLTSGTGETQYFGPGTRLLVL.

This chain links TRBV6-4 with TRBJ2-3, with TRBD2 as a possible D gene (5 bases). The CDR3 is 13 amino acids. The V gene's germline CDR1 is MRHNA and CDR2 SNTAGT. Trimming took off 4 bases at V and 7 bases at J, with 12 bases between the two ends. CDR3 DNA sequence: TGTGCCAGCAGTGCGACTCCCGGGAATACGCAGTATTTT. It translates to CASSATPGNTQYF.

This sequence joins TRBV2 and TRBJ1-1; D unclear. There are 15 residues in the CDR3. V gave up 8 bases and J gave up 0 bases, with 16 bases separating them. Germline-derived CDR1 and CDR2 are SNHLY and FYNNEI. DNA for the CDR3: TGTGCCAGCCGAGGGTCGGGGTTAGTGAACACTGAAGCTTTCTTT. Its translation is CASRGSGLVNTEAFF.

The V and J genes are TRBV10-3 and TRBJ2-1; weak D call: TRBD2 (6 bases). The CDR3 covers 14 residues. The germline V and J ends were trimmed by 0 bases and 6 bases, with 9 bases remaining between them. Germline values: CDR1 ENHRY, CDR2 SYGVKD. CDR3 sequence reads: CAISESDGGNEQFF. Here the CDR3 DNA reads TGTGCCATCAGTGAGTCGGACGGGGGCAATGAGCAGTTCTTC.

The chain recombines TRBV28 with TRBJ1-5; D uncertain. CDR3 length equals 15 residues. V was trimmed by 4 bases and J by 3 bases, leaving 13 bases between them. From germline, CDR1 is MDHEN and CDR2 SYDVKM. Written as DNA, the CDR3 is TGTGCCAGCAGTTCGGGCCCGAGGGTCAATCAGCCCCAGCATTTT. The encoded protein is CASSSGPRVNQPQHF.

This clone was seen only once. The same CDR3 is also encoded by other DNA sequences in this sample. The chain's CDR3 is CSVGGGSNQPQHF. CDR3 DNA sequence: TGCAGCGTTGGAGGGGGAAGCAATCAGCCCCAGCATTTT. The V gene is TRBV29-1, the J gene TRBJ1-5, with D perhaps TRBD1 (6 bases). Germline V gene lookup returns CDR1 SQVTM and CDR2 ANQGSEA. This CDR3 comprises 13 residues. Trimming removed 4 bases at V and 1 base at J, with 8 bases between.

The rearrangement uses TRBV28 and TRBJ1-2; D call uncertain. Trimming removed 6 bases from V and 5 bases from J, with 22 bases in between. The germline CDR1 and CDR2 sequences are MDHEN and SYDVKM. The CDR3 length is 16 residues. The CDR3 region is CASRKIRGLGRYGYTF. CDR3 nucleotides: TGTGCCAGCAGAAAGATCCGGGGTTTAGGGAGATATGGCTACACCTTC.

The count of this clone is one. CDR3 sequence (DNA): TGTGCCAGCAGCCCGGGTTCCTACGAGCAGTACTTC. Translation gives CASSPGSYEQYF. The rearrangement uses TRBV6-6 and TRBJ2-7; D gene ambiguous. CDR1 and CDR2 from the germline V gene are MNHNY and SVGAGI (reference sequence). CDR3 size: 12 residues. Between the trimmed V and J ends, which lost 6 bases and 1 base, there was a span of 7 bases.

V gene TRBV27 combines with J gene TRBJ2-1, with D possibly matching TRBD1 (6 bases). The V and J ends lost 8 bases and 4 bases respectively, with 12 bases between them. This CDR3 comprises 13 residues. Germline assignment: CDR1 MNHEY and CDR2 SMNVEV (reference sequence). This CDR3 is CASGDNLYNEQFF. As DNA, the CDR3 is TGTGCCAGCGGGGACAATCTTTACAATGAGCAGTTCTTC.

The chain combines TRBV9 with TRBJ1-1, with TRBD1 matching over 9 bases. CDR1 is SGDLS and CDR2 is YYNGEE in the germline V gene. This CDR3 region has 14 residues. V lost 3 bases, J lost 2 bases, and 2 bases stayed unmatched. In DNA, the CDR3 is TGTGCCAGCAGCGAGACAGGGGGTAACACTGAAGCTTTCTTT. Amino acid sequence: CASSETGGNTEAFF.

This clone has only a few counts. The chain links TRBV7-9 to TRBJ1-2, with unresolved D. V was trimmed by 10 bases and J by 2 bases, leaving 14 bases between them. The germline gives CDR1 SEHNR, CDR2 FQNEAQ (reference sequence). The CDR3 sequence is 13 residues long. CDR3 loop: CATPGGGNYGYTF. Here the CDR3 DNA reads TGTGCCACCCCGGGTGGAGGGAACTATGGCTACACCTTC. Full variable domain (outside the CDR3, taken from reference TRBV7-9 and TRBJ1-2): DTGVSQNPRHKITKRGQNVTFRCDPISEHNRLYWYRQTLGQGPEFLTYFQNEAQLEKSRLLSDRFSAERPKGSFSTLEIQRTEQGDSAMYLCATPGGGNYGYTFGSGTRLTVV.

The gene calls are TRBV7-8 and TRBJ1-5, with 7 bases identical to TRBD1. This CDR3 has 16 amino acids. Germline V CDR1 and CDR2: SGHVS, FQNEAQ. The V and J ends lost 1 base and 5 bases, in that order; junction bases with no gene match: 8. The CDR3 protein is CASSLVEGTADQPQHF. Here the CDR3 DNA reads TGTGCCAGCAGCTTAGTTGAGGGGACAGCCGATCAGCCCCAGCATTTT. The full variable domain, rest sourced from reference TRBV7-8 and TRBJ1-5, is GAGVSQSPRYKVAKRGQDVALRCDPISGHVSLFWYQQALGQGPEFLTYFQNEAQLDKSGLPSDRFFAERPEGSVSTLKIQRTQQEDSAVYLCASSLVEGTADQPQHFGDGTRLSIL.